The entry below describes one T cell receptor beta chain. This sample stems from a study of T cell responses to AZD1222 COVID-19 vaccine. V gave up 1 base and J gave up 5 bases, with 12 bases separating them. Germline lookup yields CDR1 KGHSH and CDR2 LQKENI. There are 15 residues in the CDR3. Method: immunoSEQ multiplex PCR; TCRdb's copy keeps in-frame clones and lacks some. The table lists roughly 120,000 clones, approximately 92% of them singletons. The sample in question was peripheral blood, obtained 28 days after the second AZD1222 dose. This receptor was taken from an adult who received the AZD1222 COVID-19 vaccine. The rearrangement uses TRBV18 and TRBJ1-5, with a weak D call TRBD1 (5 bases). DNA of the CDR3: TGTGCCAGCTCACCACAGCCAGGGAGGGATCAGCCCCAGCATTTT. Encoded protein: CASSPQPGRDQPQHF.